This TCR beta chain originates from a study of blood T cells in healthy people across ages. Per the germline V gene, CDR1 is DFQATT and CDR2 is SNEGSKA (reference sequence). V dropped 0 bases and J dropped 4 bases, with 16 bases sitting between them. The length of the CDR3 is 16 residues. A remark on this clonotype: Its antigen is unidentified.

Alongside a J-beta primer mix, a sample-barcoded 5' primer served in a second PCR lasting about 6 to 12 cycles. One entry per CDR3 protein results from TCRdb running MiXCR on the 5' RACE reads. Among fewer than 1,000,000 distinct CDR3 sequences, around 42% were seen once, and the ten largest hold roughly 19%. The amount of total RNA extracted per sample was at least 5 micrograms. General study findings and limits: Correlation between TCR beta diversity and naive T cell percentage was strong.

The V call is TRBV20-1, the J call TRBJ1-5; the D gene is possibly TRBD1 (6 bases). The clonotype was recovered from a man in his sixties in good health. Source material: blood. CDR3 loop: CSARDLVSDRNQPQHF. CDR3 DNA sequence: TGCAGTGCTAGAGATTTGGTCTCGGACAGAAATCAGCCCCAGCATTTT.